The source of this TCR beta chain is a study of identical twins. Healthy Caucasians were all of the donors. Study observations and caveats: Out-of-frame beta chain sequences displayed weaker excess sharing between twins. Conclusions were drawn cross-sectionally by statistical analysis, without following the same donors.

TCRdb reprocessed the 5' RACE reads via MiXCR and lists one record per CDR3 protein. The data show around 200,000 distinct CDR3 sequences, with approximately 9% seen just once and about 5.5% held by the top ten. There are a few counts of this clonotype. Antigen: not known. Trimming cost V 6 bases and J 2 bases; bases outside gene matches: 9. The CDR3 loop spans 14 amino acids. Germline values: CDR1 DFQATT, CDR2 SNEGSKA (reference sequence). Specimen: memory (CD45RO+) T cells sorted from blood. The origin of this receptor is a woman aged 18 to 35 in good health. The chain is built from TRBV20-1 and TRBJ2-7; 8 bases align to TRBD1. CDR3 loop: CSALAQGATYEQYF. The CDR3 DNA reads as TGCAGTGCCTTGGCTCAGGGGGCAACCTACGAGCAGTACTTC.